The 8 T cell receptor beta chains reported below all come from one sample, sequenced in a study of blood T cell repertoires in COVID-19. TCRdb's copy holds only in-frame clones and misses some; the assay was immunoSEQ multiplex PCR. Of 300,000 or so clones listed, around 90% are singletons. Input material: peripheral blood. All receptors come from a man in his forties or fifties with active or convalescent COVID-19.

The chain joins TRBV7-2 to TRBJ1-5; D not certain. This CDR3 is 12 amino acids long. V lost 6 bases and J 7 bases, leaving 10 bases between the germline ends. CDR1 and CDR2 from the germline V gene are SGHTA and FQGNSA. CDR3 bases: TGTGCCAGCAGGATTGATGGCCAGCCCCAGCATTTT. Translated: CASRIDGQPQHF.

The chain has TRBV28 and TRBJ2-2; no clear D gene. V lost 3 bases, J lost 2 bases, and 10 bases lay in between. In germline, CDR1 is MDHEN, CDR2 SYDVKM. The CDR3 has 15 amino acids. The CDR3 region is CASSFSSLNTGELFF. In DNA, the CDR3 is TGTGCCAGCAGTTTTTCGAGCCTAAACACCGGGGAGCTGTTTTTT.

This chain uses TRBV7-9 with TRBJ2-1; TRBD2 might be the D (5 bases). Germline CDR1 SEHNR, CDR2 FQNEAQ (reference sequence). V dropped 2 bases and J dropped 0 bases, with 20 bases sitting between them. This CDR3 region has 19 residues. CDR3 sequence: CASSLRAGQRGSSYNEQFF. The CDR3, as DNA: TGTGCCAGCAGCTTACGGGCGGGTCAGAGAGGTAGCTCCTACAATGAGCAGTTCTTC.

The chain carries TRBV7-9 and TRBJ2-2, with 12 positions matching TRBD1. The CDR3 contains 19 residues. The V segment lost 2 bases and the J segment 4 bases; nucleotides outside the gene matches: 11. Germline assignment: CDR1 SEHNR and CDR2 FQNEAQ (reference sequence). This chain's CDR3 is CASSLLPGTGGSGTGELFF. Here the CDR3 DNA reads TGTGCCAGCAGCTTACTCCCCGGGACAGGGGGCAGTGGCACCGGGGAGCTGTTTTTT.

The rearrangement uses TRBV5-4 and TRBJ1-3, with TRBD1 matching over 7 bases. Germline CDR1 SGHNT, CDR2 YYREEE (reference sequence). The CDR3 is 16 amino acids. The V and J ends lost 0 bases and 2 bases, in that order; junction bases with no gene match: 5. The CDR3 region has the DNA TGTGCCAGCAGCTTGGAAAACACAGGGGCTGGAAACACCATATATTTT. Its translation: CASSLENTGAGNTIYF.

The CDR3 protein is CASSVQGSGYNEQFF. The CDR3 region has the DNA TGTGCCAGCAGCGTACAGGGTAGCGGGTACAATGAGCAGTTCTTC. The chain carries TRBV9 and TRBJ2-1; 7 bases map to TRBD2. Germline CDR1 and CDR2: SGDLS and YYNGEE. The length of the CDR3 is 15 residues. V gave up 1 base and J gave up 4 bases; unmatched junction bases: 5. Full variable domain (rest looked up from reference TRBV9 and TRBJ2-1): DSGVTQTPKHLITATGQRVTLRCSPRSGDLSVYWYQQSLDQGLQFLIQYYNGEERAKGNILERFSAQQFPDLHSELNLSSLELGDSALYFCASSVQGSGYNEQFFGPGTRLTVL.

This clone has only a few counts. The J gene is TRBJ1-3, the V gene TRBV4-2, with a possible D match to TRBD1 (6 bases). Looked up from germline, CDR1 is LGHNA and CDR2 is YNFKEQ. The CDR3 spans 16 residues. V lost 0 bases to trimming and J lost 4 bases, with 13 bases between them. The CDR3 DNA reads as TGTGCCAGCAGCCAAGATGGCCAGGGGTGGGGAAACACCATATATTTT. It encodes CASSQDGQGWGNTIYF.

This chain connects TRBV24-1 to TRBJ1-2; TRBD1 aligns across 10 bases. CDR1 is KGHDR, CDR2 SFDVKD, per germline. The V gene end was trimmed by 3 bases and the J gene end by 6 bases; junction bases not matched to a gene: 3. This CDR3 contains 14 residues. CDR3 coding DNA: TGTGCCACCAGTGATGAGGGACAGGGGAATGGCTACACCTTC. It codes for CATSDEGQGNGYTF.